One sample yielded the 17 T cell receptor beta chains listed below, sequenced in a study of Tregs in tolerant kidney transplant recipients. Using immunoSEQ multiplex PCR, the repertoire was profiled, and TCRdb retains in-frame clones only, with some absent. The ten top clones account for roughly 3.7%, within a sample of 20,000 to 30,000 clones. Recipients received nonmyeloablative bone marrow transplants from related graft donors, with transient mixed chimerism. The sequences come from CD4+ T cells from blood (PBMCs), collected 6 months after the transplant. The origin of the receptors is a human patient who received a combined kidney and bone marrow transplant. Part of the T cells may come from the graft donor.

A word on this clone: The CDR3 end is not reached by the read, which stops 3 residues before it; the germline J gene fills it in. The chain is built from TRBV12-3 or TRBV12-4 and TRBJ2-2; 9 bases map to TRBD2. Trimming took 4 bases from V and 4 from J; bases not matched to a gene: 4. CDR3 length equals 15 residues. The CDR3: CASSWSTSGTGELFF. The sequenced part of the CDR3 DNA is TGTGCCAGCAGTTGGTCGACTAGCGGCACCGGGGAG.

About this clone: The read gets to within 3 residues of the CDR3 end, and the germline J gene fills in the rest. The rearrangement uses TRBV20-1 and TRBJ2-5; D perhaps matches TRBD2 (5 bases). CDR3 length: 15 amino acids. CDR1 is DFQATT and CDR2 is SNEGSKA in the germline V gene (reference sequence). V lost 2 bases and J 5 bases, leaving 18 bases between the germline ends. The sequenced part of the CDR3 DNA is TGCAGTGCTAGATCGCGGACTGAGGGAGCTGAGACC. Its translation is CSARSRTEGAET. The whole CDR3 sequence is CSARSRTEGAETQYF.

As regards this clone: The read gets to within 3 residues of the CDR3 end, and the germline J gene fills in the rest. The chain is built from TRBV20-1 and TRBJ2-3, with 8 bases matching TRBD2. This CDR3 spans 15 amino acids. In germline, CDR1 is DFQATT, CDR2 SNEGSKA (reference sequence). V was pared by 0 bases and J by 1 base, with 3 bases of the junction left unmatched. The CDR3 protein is CSARDAREGTDTQYF. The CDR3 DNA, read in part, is TGCAGTGCTAGAGATGCGCGGGAGGGCACAGATACG.

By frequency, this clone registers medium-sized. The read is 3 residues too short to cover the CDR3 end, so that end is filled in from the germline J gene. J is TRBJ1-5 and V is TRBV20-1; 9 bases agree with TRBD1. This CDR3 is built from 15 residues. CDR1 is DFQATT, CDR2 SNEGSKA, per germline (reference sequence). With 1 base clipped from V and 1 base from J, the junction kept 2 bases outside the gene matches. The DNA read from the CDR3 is TGCAGTGCTAGAGTCGGGACAGGGAGCAATCAGCCC. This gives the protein CSARVGTGSNQP. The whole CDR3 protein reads CSARVGTGSNQPQHF.

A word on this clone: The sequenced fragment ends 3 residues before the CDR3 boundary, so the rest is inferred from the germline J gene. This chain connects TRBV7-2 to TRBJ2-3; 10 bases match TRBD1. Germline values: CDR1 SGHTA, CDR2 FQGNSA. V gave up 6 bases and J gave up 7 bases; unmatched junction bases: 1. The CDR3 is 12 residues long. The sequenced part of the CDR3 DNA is TGTGCCAGCAGGACAGGGGGCAATACG. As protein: CASRTGGNT. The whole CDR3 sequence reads CASRTGGNTQYF.

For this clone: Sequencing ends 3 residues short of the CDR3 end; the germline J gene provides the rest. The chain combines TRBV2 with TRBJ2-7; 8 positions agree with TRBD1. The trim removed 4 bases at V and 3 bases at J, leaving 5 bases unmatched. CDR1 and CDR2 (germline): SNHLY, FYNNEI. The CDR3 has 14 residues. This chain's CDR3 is CASSVDRAGYEQYF. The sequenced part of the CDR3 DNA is TGTGCCAGCAGTGTGGACAGGGCGGGCTACGAG. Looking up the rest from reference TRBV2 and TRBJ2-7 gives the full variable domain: EPEVTQTPSHQVTQMGQEVILRCVPISNHLYFYWYRQILGQKVEFLVSFYNNEISEKSEIFDDQFSVERPDGSNFTLKIRSTKLEDSAMYFCASSVDRAGYEQYFGPGTRLTVT.

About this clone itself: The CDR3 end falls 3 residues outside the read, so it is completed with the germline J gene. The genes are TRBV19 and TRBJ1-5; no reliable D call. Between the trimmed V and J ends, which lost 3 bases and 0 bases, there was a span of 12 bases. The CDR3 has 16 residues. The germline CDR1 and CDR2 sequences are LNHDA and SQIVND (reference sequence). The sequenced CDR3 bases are TGTGCCAGTAGTATGCAGGTGAAAGTTAGCAATCAGCCC. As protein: CASSMQVKVSNQP. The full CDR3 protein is CASSMQVKVSNQPQHF.

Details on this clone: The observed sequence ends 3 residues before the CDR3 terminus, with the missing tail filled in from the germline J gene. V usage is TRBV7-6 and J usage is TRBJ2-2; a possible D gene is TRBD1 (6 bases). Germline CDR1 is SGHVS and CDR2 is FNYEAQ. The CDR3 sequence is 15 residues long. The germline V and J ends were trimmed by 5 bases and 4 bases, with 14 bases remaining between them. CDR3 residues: CASSLTGSSTGELFF. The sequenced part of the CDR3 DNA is TGTGCCAGCAGCCTCACAGGGTCGAGCACCGGGGAG.

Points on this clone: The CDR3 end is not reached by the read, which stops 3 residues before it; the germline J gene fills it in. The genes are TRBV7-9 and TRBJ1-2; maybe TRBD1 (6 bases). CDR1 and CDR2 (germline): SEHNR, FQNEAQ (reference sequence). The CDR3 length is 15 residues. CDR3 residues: CASSLEEGRDMGYTF. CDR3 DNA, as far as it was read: TGTGCCAGCAGCTTAGAGGAGGGGCGGGACATGGGC.

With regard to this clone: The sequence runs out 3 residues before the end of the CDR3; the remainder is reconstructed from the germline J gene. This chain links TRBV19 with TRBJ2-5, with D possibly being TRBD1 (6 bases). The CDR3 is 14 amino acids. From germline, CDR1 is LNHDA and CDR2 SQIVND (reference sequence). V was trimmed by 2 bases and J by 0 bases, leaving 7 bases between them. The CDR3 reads CASSIQGYQETQYF. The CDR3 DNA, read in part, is TGTGCCAGTAGTATACAGGGGTACCAAGAGACC.

CDR3 sequence reads: CASSSRQGYEQYF. The covered CDR3 bases are TGCGCCAGCAGCTCCAGACAGGGCTACGAG. This chain uses TRBV5-1 with TRBJ2-7; 7 nucleotides line up with TRBD1. The CDR3 end is not reached by the read, which stops 3 residues before it; the germline J gene fills it in. V was pared by 3 bases and J by 3 bases, with 3 bases of the junction left unmatched. Per germline, CDR1 SGHRS and CDR2 YFSETQ. The CDR3 consists of 13 residues.

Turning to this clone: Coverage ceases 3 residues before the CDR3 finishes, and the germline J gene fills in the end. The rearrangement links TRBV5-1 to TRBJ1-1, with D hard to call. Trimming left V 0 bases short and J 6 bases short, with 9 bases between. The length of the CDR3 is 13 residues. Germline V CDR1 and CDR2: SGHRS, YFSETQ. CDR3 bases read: TGCGCCAGCAGCTTGGGAACAGCTGCTGAA. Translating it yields CASSLGTAAE. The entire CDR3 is CASSLGTAAEAFF. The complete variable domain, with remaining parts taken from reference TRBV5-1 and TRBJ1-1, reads KAGVTQTPRYLIKTRGQQVTLSCSPISGHRSVSWYQQTPGQGLQFLFEYFSETQRNKGNFPGRFSGRQFSNSRSEMNVSTLELGDSALYLCASSLGTAAEAFFGQGTRLTVV.

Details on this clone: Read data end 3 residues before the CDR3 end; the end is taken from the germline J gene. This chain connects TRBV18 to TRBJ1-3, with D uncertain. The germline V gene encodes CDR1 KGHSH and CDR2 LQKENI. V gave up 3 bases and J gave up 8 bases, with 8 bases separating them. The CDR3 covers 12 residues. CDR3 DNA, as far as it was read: TGTGCCAGCTCACCTGCGAGGGACACC. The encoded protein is CASSPARDT. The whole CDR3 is CASSPARDTIYF.

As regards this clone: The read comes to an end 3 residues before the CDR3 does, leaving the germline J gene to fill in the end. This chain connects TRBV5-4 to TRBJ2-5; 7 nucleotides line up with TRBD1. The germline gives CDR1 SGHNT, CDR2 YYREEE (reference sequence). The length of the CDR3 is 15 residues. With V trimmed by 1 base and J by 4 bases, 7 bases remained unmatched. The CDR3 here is CASSLPIGGPETQYF. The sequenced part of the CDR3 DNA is TGTGCCAGCAGCTTGCCGATAGGGGGCCCAGAGACC.

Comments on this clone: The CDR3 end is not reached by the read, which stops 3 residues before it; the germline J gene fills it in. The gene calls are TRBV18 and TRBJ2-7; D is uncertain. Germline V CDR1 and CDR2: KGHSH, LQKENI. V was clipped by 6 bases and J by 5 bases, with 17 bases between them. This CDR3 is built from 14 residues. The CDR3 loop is CASSPLVGLNEQYF. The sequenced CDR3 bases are TGTGCCAGCTCGCCCCTCGTAGGGCTGAACGAG.

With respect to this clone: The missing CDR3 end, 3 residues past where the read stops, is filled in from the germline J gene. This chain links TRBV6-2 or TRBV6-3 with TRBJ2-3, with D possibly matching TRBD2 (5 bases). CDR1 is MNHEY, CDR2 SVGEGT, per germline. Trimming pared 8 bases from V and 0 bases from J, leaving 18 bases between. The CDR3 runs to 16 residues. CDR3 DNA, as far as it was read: TGTGCCAGCGGCCGATCCCGGCGGAGGAGCACAGATACG. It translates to CASGRSRRRSTDT. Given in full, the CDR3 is CASGRSRRRSTDTQYF.

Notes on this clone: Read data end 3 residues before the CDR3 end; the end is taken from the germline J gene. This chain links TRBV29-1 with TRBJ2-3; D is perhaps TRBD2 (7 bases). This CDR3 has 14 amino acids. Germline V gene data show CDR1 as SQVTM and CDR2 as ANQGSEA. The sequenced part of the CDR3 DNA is TGCACCTCAGGTGGGGAGGGGGGCACAGATACG. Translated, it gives CTSGGEGGTDT. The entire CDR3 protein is CTSGGEGGTDTQYF.